This TCR beta chain was captured in a study of vaccination and CD4 T cells after COVID-19. About the study: The authors gave control cultures a CEFX pool, an HIV-1 Nef pool, or no peptide.

Germline assignment: CDR1 MDHEN and CDR2 SYDVKM. The CDR3 is 16 amino acids. Time point here: late sampling 161 to 241 days after vaccination in three convalescent patients. The treatment denotes: approximately 9-day PBMC culture with coronavirus spike peptide pools or control peptides (ViraFEST assay). The Oncomine TCR Beta short-read assay generated sequence data from the DNA of cultured CD4+ T cells. One entry per CDR3 protein results from TCRdb running MiXCR on the PCR reads. Among around 15,000 distinct CDR3 sequences listed, 54% were seen once. Study-wide results and limits: Post-infection sampling omitted early timepoints and covered relatively few convalescent patients. Median SARS-CoV-2-reactive clonotype numbers went up from roughly 21 to 40, but not significantly. A median around 90% of convalescent patients' SARS-CoV-2-reactive clones emerged only after vaccination.

Points on this clonotype: Antigen specificity is unknown. A junction end diverges from the germline sequence, so it may reflect a read error.

This chain joins TRBV28 and TRBJ2-7, with D maybe TRBD2 (7 bases). This receptor was obtained from a human donor who had recovered from COVID-19. Source: CD4+ T cells from blood, cultured in vitro, taken about 7 months after SARS-CoV-2 vaccination. The CDR3 spells CASSQGGALTTYEQYF. In DNA, the CDR3 is TGCGCCAGCAGCCAAGGGGGGGCCCTTACAACTTACGAGCAGTACTTC.